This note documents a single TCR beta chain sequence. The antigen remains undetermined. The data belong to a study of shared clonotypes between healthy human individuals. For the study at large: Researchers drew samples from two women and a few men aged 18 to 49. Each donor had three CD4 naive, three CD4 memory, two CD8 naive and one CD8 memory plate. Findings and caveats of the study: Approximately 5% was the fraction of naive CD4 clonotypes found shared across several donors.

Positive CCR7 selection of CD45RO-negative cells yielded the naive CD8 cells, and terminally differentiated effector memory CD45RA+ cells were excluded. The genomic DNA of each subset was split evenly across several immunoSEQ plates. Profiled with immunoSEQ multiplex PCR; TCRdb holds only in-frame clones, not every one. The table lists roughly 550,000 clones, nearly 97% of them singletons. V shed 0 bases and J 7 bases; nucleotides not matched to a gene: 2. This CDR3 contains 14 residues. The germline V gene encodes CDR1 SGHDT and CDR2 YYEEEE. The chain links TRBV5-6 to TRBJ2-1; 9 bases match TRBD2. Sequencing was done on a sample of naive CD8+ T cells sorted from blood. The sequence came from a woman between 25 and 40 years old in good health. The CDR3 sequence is CASSLGLAANEQFF. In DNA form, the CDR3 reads TGTGCCAGCAGCTTGGGACTAGCGGCAAATGAGCAGTTCTTC. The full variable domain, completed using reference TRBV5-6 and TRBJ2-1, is DAGVTQSPTHLIKTRGQQVTLRCSPKSGHDTVSWYQQALGQGPQFIFQYYEEEERQRGNFPDRFSGHQFPNYSSELNVNALLLGDSALYLCASSLGLAANEQFFGPGTRLTVL.